This TCR beta chain was sequenced for a study of blood T cell repertoires in COVID-19. Study as a whole: The study drew acute and convalescent COVID-19 samples from the United States, Italy and Spain. In each case, the material was cDNA or gDNA derived from T cells, B-cell-depleted T cells, or PBMCs.

In the authors' workflow: From reference gene primer amplification, estimates of nucleated cell counts were derived. TCRdb's table, derived via immunoSEQ multiplex PCR, lists solely in-frame clones and lacks some. Clonal size and the V and J genes are those of that table, whereas D and trimming came from the DNA. The table has 68,000 or so clones, 80% to 90% seen once. The sample was peripheral blood. The receptor comes from a human donor in a cohort sampled during active COVID-19.

The CDR3 spells CASSPDRGLETQYF. CDR3 nucleotide sequence: TGTGCCAGCAGCCCCGACAGGGGATTGGAGACCCAGTACTTC. V gene TRBV2 combines with J gene TRBJ2-5; 8 bases agree with TRBD1. J gave up 5 bases and V 6 bases, and 8 bases lay outside the gene matches. CDR3 length: 14 amino acids. From germline, CDR1 is SNHLY and CDR2 FYNNEI.